This TCR beta chain stems from a study of OX40 agonist ivuxolimab in advanced cancers. Libraries were prepared by immunoSEQ multiplex PCR; TCRdb keeps only in-frame clonotypes and omits some of them. In the table there are tens of thousands of clones, roughly 93% of which are singletons. Germline assignment: CDR1 SGHKS and CDR2 YYEKEE (reference sequence). Unmatched junction bases numbered 12, after V lost 1 base and J lost 3 bases. The length of the CDR3 is 18 residues. The sequence was obtained from an adult with an advanced solid tumor such as melanoma, head and neck, liver or kidney cancer. The gene calls are TRBV5-5 and TRBJ2-7; 11 positions agree with TRBD2. The source material was CD4+ or CD8+ T cells sorted from blood, sampled in a trial of the OX40 agonist ivuxolimab. The CDR3, as DNA: TGTGCCAGCAGCTTGAGGTTTCGGGCGGGACTAGCGGACTACGAGCAGTACTTC. Protein sequence: CASSLRFRAGLADYEQYF.